This TCR beta chain stems from a study of T cell responses to AZD1222 COVID-19 vaccine. Study-wide context: Researchers grouped second doses given at about 4 or about 12 weeks into one pool. Overall study findings and caveats: Donors, mostly white British, included more females; clonal diversity was possibly underestimated. Nearly half of the spike-specific TCRs reportedly recognize variant regions that carry no mutations. The number of AZD1222 recipients seropositive at baseline was only five or six.

Comments on this clone: The target antigen is unknown.

V was pared by 0 bases and J by 4 bases, with 11 bases between. Germline assignment: CDR1 SGHDT and CDR2 YYEEEE. The CDR3 spans 16 residues. The assay was immunoSEQ multiplex PCR, and TCRdb's table has in-frame clones only and misses some. The sample yields 90,000 to 150,000 clones, roughly 87% seen once. Sequencing was performed on peripheral blood, taken on day 0 of AZD1222 vaccination. The chain recombines TRBV5-6 with TRBJ1-6; D ambiguous. This clonotype was sampled from an adult in good health. In nucleotides, the CDR3 is TGTGCCAGCAGCTTGGCCGGCGGATTGTATAATTCACCCCTCCACTTT. Amino acids: CASSLAGGLYNSPLHF.